Following are 13 T cell receptor beta chains from one sample sequenced in a study of T cell repertoires in cytomegalovirus infection. MiXCR was run by TCRdb on the reads, yielding one entry per CDR3 protein. Of roughly 190,000 distinct CDR3 sequences in the sample, 8% to 10% are singletons; the top ten hold around 4.4%. Material: PBMCs. The origin of the receptors is a human donor in good health (CMV status not recorded). Some clones in this sample may be carry-over from other donors' samples.

This clonotype came up many times. This chain connects TRBV7-2 to TRBJ2-7, with TRBD2 matching over 7 bases. V lost 1 base, J lost 0 bases, and 6 bases stayed unmatched. The CDR3 contains 16 residues. Germline-derived CDR1 and CDR2 are SGHTA and FQGNSA. CDR3 protein: CASSLGLADNSYEQYF. The CDR3 coding sequence is TGTGCCAGCAGCTTAGGTCTAGCGGACAACTCCTACGAGCAGTACTTC.

This clonotype was seen many times. The V gene is TRBV6-1, the J gene TRBJ2-1, with D perhaps matching TRBD1 (6 bases). V was clipped by 6 bases and J by 7 bases, with 22 bases between them. This CDR3 spans 16 amino acids. CDR1 MNHNS and CDR2 SASEGT come from the germline V gene. The CDR3: CASRATGISAENEQFF. The CDR3 DNA follows: TGTGCCAGCAGGGCCACAGGGATCAGTGCTGAGAATGAGCAGTTCTTC.

This clonotype was counted many times. The rearrangement uses TRBV7-6 and TRBJ1-1; 7 bases match TRBD1. J was trimmed by 0 bases and V by 2 bases; bases with no gene match: 6. The CDR3 is 16 residues long. Germline V gene data show CDR1 as SGHVS and CDR2 as FNYEAQ. CDR3 loop: CASSLSQDRMNTEAFF. The DNA for the CDR3 is TGTGCCAGCAGCTTATCCCAGGACAGGATGAACACTGAAGCTTTCTTT.

This clonotype was recorded at least ten times. The J gene is TRBJ1-2, the V gene TRBV4-3, with D possibly matching TRBD1 (5 bases). Germline CDR1 and CDR2: LGHNA and YSLEER. V was shortened by 3 bases and J by 7 bases, with 18 bases between the two germline ends. The CDR3 loop spans 15 amino acids. The CDR3, as DNA: TGCGCCAGCAGCCAGCTGGTAGGGACCGTATCTGGCTACACCTTC. It translates to CASSQLVGTVSGYTF.

This clonotype was recorded at least ten times. This rearrangement joins TRBV7-9 to TRBJ1-5; TRBD1 is a possible D gene (5 bases). V lost 3 bases, J lost 4 bases, and 13 bases lay in between. The CDR3 covers 15 residues. Germline V gene data show CDR1 as SEHNR and CDR2 as FQNEAQ (reference sequence). The CDR3 DNA sequence: TGTGCCAGCAGCTTCGGGGCAGGGAGGAATCAGCCCCAGCATTTT. Encoded protein: CASSFGAGRNQPQHF.

This clonotype was detected a few times. The chain has TRBV29-1 and TRBJ1-1, with D unresolved. This CDR3 has 13 amino acids. Germline V lookup: CDR1 SQVTM, CDR2 ANQGSEA. V lost 2 bases and J lost 1, with 8 bases in between. The CDR3 bases are TGCAGCGTTGAACGCCAGAAGAACACTGAAGCTTTCTTT. Residues: CSVERQKNTEAFF.

There are a few counts of this clonotype. The V and J genes are TRBV20-1 and TRBJ2-4; D uncertain. V lost 1 base and J 0 bases, leaving 7 bases between the germline ends. The CDR3 extends over 14 amino acids. The germline CDR1 and CDR2 sequences are DFQATT and SNEGSKA (reference sequence). Here the CDR3 DNA reads TGCAGTGCTAGAGTCCCGCTAGCCAAAAACATTCAGTACTTC. This encodes CSARVPLAKNIQYF.

The V and J genes are TRBV15 and TRBJ2-7; possible D gene TRBD2, 5 bases. Germline V gene lookup returns CDR1 LNHNV and CDR2 YYDKDF (reference sequence). The CDR3 length is 15 residues. V lost 0 bases and J lost 0, with 9 bases in between. In DNA, the CDR3 is TGTGCCACCAGCAGAGAGCGAGGGAGCTCCTACGAGCAGTACTTC. Translation: CATSRERGSSYEQYF.

This clonotype has a count of ten or more. This sequence joins TRBV7-2 and TRBJ1-1, with D maybe TRBD1 (5 bases). CDR3 length: 12 amino acids. Germline CDR1 reads SGHTA; CDR2 reads FQGNSA. Trimming pared 4 bases from V and 8 bases from J, leaving 11 bases between. The CDR3 loop reads CASSSSGMEAFF. DNA for the CDR3: TGTGCCAGCAGCTCCTCAGGGATGGAAGCTTTCTTT.

The CDR3 bases are TGTGCCAGCACGGGTGAGCGGAGCTCCTACAATGAGCAGTTCTTC. Its translation is CASTGERSSYNEQFF. The chain combines TRBV6-6 with TRBJ2-1; maybe TRBD2 (5 bases). CDR1 is MNHNY, CDR2 SVGAGI, per germline (reference sequence). V was shortened by 7 bases and J by 0 bases, with 13 bases between the two germline ends. The length of the CDR3 is 15 residues.

The chain is built from TRBV18 and TRBJ2-2; D uncertain. Germline V gene lookup returns CDR1 KGHSH and CDR2 LQKENI. Deletions cut 2 bases from V and 0 bases from J, with 10 bases between. This CDR3 contains 16 residues. DNA for the CDR3: TGTGCCAGCTCACCAGAGACTCCGGCGAACACCGGGGAGCTGTTTTTT. Protein product: CASSPETPANTGELFF.

This clonotype has at least ten counts. The chain combines TRBV7-2 with TRBJ1-6; D is ambiguous. Trimming cost V 1 base and J 7 bases, with 11 bases left between them. The CDR3 loop spans 15 amino acids. CDR1 SGHTA and CDR2 FQGNSA come from the germline V gene. The CDR3 nucleotides are TGTGCCAGCAGCTTAGATCCGGGGAACAATTCACCCCTCCACTTT. Translating gives CASSLDPGNNSPLHF.

The sample holds many counts of this clonotype. The chain uses TRBV11-2 and TRBJ1-1, with TRBD1 matching 9 bases. Germline assignment: CDR1 SGHAT and CDR2 FQNNGV. J gave up 5 bases and V 0 bases, and 10 bases lay outside the gene matches. The CDR3 totals 17 residues. This CDR3 is CASSLDPRTGDETEAFF. DNA for the CDR3: TGTGCCAGCAGCTTAGATCCACGGACAGGGGACGAGACTGAAGCTTTCTTT.